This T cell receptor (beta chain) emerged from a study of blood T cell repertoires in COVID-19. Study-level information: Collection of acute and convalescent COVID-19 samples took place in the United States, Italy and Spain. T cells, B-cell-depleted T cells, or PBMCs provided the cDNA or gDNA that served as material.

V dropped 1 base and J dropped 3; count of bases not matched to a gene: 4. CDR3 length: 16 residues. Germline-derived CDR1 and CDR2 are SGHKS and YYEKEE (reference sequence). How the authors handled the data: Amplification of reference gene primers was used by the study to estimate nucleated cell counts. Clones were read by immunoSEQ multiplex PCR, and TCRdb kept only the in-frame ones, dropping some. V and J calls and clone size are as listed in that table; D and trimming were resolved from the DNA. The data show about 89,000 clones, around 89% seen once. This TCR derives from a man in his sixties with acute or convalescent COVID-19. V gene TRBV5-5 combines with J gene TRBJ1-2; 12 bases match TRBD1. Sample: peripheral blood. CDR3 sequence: CASSLRGTGGDYGYTF. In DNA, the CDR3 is TGTGCCAGCAGCTTGAGAGGGACAGGGGGCGACTATGGCTACACCTTC.